This T cell receptor (beta chain) stems from a study of CD8 T cells in ankylosing spondylitis. TCRdb analysed the 5' RACE reads with MiXCR anew, one entry per CDR3 protein. Of 150,000 or so distinct CDR3 sequences in the sample, around 9.6% are singletons; the top ten hold about 15%. The CDR3 totals 12 residues. Germline V gene data show CDR1 as MNHEY and CDR2 as SVGAGI. The germline V and J ends were trimmed by 8 bases and 2 bases, with 9 bases remaining between them. The chain links TRBV6-5 to TRBJ2-5; no clear D gene. Sequences were obtained from blood, either unsorted or a sorted T cell fraction (not recorded which). The TCR sequence derives from a female donor with ankylosing spondylitis or in good health (not recorded which). This CDR3 is CASRNVQETQYF. CDR3 nucleotide sequence: TGTGCCAGCCGTAATGTACAAGAGACCCAGTACTTC.